What follows describes a single T cell receptor beta chain. Antigen unknown. The sample originates from a study of T cell responses to AZD1222 COVID-19 vaccine. The study's findings and limits: Clonal diversity was possibly underestimated, and the donors were mostly white British, with more females. Spike was spanned by vaccine-associated CD4 TCRs, with dominance at 160-218 and 743-854. At baseline, just a handful of AZD1222 recipients tested seropositive.

In germline, CDR1 is MNHEY, CDR2 SMNVEV (reference sequence). The CDR3 covers 15 residues. V gave up 8 bases and J gave up 0 bases, with 11 bases separating them. TCRdb's copy holds only in-frame clones and misses some; the assay was immunoSEQ multiplex PCR. The sample has 170,000 or so clones; 85% to 95% are singletons. This sequence originates from an adult who received the MenACWY meningococcal vaccine as a control. This chain connects TRBV27 to TRBJ1-6, with D possibly matching TRBD1 (5 bases). This material consisted of peripheral blood, taken 28 days after the second dose of the MenACWY control vaccine. In nucleotides, the CDR3 is TGTGCCAGCCGGGACGGAAGCTCCTATAATTCACCCCTCCACTTT. This codes for CASRDGSSYNSPLHF.